The subject of this entry is one T cell receptor beta chain. The antigen is not known. This record belongs to a study of pediatric ulcerative colitis. Regarding the study as a whole: A couple of rectal CDR3 clonotypes occurred in all ulcerative colitis patients.

Blood was drawn at the time of colonoscopy. The CDR3 length is 12 residues. Germline assignment: CDR1 GTSNPN and CDR2 SVGIG (reference sequence). V was shortened by 2 bases and J by 1 base, with 5 bases between the two germline ends. Only in-frame clones appear in the TCRdb table, and some are missing; sequencing was by immunoSEQ multiplex PCR. The sample holds 4,500 to 6,000 clones, roughly nine tenths seen once. The clonotype was recovered from a girl under 18 who was a control in a study of pediatric ulcerative colitis. V is TRBV30 and J is TRBJ1-1; D gene unclear. Sequences were obtained from blood. CDR3 DNA: TGTGCCTGGAGTTGGTGGAACACTGAAGCTTTCTTT. Encoded protein: CAWSWWNTEAFF. Full variable domain (remainder filled in from reference TRBV30 and TRBJ1-1): SQTIHQWPATLVQPVGSPLSLECTVEGTSNPNLYWYRQAAGRGLQLLFYSVGIGQISSEVPQNLSASRPQDRQFILSSKKLLLSDSGFYLCAWSWWNTEAFFGQGTRLTVV.